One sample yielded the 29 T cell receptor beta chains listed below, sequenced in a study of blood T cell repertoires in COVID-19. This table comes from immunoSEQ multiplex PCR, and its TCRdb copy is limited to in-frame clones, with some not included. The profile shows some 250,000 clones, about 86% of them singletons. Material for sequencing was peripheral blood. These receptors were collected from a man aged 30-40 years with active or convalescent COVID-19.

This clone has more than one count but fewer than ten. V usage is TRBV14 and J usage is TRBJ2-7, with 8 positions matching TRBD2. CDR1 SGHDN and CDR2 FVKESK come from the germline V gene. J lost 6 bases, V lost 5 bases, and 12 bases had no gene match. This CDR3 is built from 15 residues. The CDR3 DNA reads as TGTGCCAGCAGCGATAGCGGGGCGTTAGGATCCGAGCAGTACTTC. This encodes CASSDSGALGSEQYF.

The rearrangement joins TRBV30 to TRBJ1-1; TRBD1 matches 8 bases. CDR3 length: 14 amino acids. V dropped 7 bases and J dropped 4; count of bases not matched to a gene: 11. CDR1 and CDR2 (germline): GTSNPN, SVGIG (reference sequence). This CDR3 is CAYGTGLTSTEAFF. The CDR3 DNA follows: TGTGCCTACGGGACAGGCCTCACGAGCACTGAAGCTTTCTTT.

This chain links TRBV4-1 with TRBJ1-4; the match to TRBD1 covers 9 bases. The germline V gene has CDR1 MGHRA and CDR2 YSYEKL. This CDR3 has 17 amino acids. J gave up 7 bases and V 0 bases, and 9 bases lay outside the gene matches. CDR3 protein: CASSQDTGQGRGEKLFF. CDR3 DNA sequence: TGCGCCAGCAGCCAAGATACAGGACAGGGGAGAGGTGAAAAACTGTTTTTT.

CDR3 DNA: TGTGCCAGCAGCTTTGACAGGAATCAGCCCCAGCATTTT. This sequence encodes CASSFDRNQPQHF. The chain has TRBV5-6 and TRBJ1-5; D is perhaps TRBD1 (6 bases). With 2 bases removed from V and 4 bases from J, the gap between germline ends came to 7 bases. Germline loops: CDR1 SGHDT, CDR2 YYEEEE. CDR3 size: 13 residues.

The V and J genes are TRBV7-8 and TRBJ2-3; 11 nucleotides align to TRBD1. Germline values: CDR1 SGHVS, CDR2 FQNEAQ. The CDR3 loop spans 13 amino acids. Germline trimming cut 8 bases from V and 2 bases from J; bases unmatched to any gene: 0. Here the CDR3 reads CASGQGATDTQYF. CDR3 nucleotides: TGTGCCAGCGGACAGGGGGCCACAGATACGCAGTATTTT.

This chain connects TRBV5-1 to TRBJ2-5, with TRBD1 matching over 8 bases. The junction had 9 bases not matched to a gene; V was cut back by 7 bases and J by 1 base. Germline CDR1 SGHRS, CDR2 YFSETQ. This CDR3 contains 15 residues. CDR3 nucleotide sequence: TGCGCCAGCTCAACAGGGGGGAGATCCCAAGAGACCCAGTACTTC. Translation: CASSTGGRSQETQYF.

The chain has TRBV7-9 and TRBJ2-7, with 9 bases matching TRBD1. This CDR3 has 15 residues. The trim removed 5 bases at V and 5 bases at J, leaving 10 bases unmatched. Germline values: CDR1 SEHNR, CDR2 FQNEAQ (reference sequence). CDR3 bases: TGTGCCAGCAGCCCGGGACAGGGTTTGTCGGACGAGCAGTACTTC. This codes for CASSPGQGLSDEQYF.

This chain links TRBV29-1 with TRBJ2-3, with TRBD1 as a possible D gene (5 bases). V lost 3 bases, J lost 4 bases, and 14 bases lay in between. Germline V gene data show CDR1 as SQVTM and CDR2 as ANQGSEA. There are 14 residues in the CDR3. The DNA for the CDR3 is TGCAGCGTTGATCAGGGTTTTATAGCAGATACGCAGTATTTT. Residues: CSVDQGFIADTQYF.

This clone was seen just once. The CDR3 loop reads CASSQDGGQVNTGELFF. CDR3 DNA sequence: TGCGCCAGCAGCCAAGATGGCGGACAGGTCAACACCGGGGAGCTGTTTTTT. V and J are TRBV4-1 and TRBJ2-2; 7 bases line up with TRBD1. The V gene end was trimmed by 0 bases and the J gene end by 2 bases; junction bases not matched to a gene: 6. Per germline, CDR1 MGHRA and CDR2 YSYEKL. This CDR3 spans 17 amino acids.

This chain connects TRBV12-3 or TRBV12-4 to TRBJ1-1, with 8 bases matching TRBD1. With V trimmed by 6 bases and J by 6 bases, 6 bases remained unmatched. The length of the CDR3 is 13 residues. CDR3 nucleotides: TGTGCCAGCAGGCAGACAGGGGACGCTGAAGCTTTCTTT. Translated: CASRQTGDAEAFF.

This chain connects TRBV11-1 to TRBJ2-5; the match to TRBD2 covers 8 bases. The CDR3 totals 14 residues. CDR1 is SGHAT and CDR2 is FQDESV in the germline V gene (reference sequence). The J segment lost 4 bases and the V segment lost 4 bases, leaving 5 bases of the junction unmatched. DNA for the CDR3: TGTGCCAGCAGCTATTCTGCGGGGGGAGAGACCCAGTACTTC. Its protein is CASSYSAGGETQYF.

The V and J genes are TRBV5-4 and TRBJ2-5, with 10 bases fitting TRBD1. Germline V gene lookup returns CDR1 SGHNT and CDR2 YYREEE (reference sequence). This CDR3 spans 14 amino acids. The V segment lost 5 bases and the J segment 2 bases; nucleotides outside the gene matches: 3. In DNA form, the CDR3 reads TGTGCCAGCAGAACGGACAGGGGGCAAGAGACCCAGTACTTC. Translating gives CASRTDRGQETQYF.

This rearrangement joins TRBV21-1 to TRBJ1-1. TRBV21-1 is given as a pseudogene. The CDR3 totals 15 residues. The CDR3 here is CASRIQGRRDTEAFF. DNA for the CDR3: TGTGCCAGCAGAATCCAGGGACGGAGGGACACTGAAGCTTTCTTT.

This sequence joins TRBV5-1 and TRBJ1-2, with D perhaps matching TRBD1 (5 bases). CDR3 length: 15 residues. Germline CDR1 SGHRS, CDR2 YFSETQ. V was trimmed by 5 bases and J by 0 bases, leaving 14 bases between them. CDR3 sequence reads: CASRPDSVSNYGYTF. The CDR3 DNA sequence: TGCGCCAGCAGACCAGACAGCGTATCTAACTATGGCTACACCTTC.

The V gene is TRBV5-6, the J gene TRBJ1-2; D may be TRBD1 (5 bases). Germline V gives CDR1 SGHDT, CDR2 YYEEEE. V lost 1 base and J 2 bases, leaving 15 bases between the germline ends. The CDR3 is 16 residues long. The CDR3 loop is CASSLLALAGNYGYTF. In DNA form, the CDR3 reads TGTGCCAGCAGCTTGTTGGCCCTGGCAGGGAACTATGGCTACACCTTC.

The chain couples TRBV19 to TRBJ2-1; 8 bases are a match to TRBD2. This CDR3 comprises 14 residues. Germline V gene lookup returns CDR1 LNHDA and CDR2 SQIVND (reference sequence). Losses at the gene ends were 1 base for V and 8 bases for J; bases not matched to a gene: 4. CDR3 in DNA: TGTGCCAGTAGTATAGCGGGGGGGTTGGATGAGCAGTTCTTC. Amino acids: CASSIAGGLDEQFF.

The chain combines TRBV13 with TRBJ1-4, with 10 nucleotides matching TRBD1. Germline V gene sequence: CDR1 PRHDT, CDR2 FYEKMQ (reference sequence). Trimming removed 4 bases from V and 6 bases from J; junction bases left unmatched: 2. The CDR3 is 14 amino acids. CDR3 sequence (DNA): TGTGCCAGCAGCTCGACAGGGGGCTATGAAAAACTGTTTTTT. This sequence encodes CASSSTGGYEKLFF.

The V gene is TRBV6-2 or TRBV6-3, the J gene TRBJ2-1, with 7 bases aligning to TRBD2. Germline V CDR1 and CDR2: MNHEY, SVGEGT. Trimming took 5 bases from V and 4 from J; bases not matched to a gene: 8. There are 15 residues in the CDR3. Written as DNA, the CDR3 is TGTGCCAGCAGTGCGGCTAGCGGCTTGTACAATGAGCAGTTCTTC. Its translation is CASSAASGLYNEQFF.

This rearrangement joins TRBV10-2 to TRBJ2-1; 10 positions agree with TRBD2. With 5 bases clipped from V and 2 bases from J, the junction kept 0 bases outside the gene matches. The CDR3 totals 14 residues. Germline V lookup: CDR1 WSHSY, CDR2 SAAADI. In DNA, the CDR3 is TGCGCCAGCAGTAGCGGGGGGGCCTACAATGAGCAGTTCTTC. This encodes CASSSGGAYNEQFF.

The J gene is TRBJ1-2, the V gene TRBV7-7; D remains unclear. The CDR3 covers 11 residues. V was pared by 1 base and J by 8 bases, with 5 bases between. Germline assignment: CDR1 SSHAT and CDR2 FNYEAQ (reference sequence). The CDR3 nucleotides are TGTGCCAGCAGCTTAGGTCTGGGCTACACCTTC. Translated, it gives CASSLGLGYTF.

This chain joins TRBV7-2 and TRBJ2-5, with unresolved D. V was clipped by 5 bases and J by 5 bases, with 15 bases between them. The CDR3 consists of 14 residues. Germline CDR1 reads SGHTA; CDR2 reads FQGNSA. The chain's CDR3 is CASSPALSTETQYF. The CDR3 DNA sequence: TGTGCCAGCAGCCCCGCTTTAAGCACCGAGACCCAGTACTTC.

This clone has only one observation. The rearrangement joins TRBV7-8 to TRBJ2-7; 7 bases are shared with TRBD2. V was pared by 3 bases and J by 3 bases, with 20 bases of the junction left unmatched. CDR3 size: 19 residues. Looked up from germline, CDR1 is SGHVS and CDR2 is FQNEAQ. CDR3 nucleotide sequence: TGTGCCAGCAGCTTCCCATCAGCGGGGTCGCACCCCGTCGGCTACGAGCAGTACTTC. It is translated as CASSFPSAGSHPVGYEQYF.

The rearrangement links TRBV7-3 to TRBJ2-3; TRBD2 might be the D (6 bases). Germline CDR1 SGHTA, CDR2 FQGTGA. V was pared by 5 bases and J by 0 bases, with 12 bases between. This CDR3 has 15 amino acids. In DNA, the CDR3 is TGTGCCAGCAGCCCTGGCGGGGTTAGCACAGATACGCAGTATTTT. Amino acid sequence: CASSPGGVSTDTQYF.

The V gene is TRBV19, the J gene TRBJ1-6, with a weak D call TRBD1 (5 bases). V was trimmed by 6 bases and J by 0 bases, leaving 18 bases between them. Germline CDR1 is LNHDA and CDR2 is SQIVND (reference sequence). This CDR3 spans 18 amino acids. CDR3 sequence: CASSETYTGNSYNSPLHF. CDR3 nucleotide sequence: TGTGCCAGTAGCGAGACTTACACAGGAAACTCCTATAATTCACCCCTCCACTTT. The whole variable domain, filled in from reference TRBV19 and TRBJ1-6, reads DGGITQSPKYLFRKEGQNVTLSCEQNLNHDAMYWYRQDPGQGLRLIYYSQIVNDFQKGDIAEGYSVSREKKESFPLTVTSAQKNPTAFYLCASSETYTGNSYNSPLHFGNGTRLTVT.

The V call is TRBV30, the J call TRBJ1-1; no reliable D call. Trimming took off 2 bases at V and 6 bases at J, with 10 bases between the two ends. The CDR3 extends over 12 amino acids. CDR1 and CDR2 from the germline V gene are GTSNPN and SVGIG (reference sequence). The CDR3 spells CAWSLQIAEAFF. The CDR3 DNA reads TGTGCCTGGAGTTTACAGATAGCTGAAGCTTTCTTT.

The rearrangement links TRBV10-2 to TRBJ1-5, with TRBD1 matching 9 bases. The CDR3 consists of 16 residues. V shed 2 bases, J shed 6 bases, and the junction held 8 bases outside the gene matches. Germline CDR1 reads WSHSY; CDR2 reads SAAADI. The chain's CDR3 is CASSEDRDRGSQPQHF. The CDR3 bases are TGCGCCAGCAGTGAGGATCGTGACAGGGGGTCTCAGCCCCAGCATTTT.

The CDR3 spells CAWTVQGRNTEAFF. The DNA for the CDR3 is TGTGCCTGGACCGTACAGGGGAGGAACACTGAAGCTTTCTTT. The gene calls are TRBV30 and TRBJ1-1; 7 nucleotides match TRBD1. V lost 4 bases and J lost 1; bases outside the gene matches: 6. In germline, CDR1 is GTSNPN, CDR2 SVGIG (reference sequence). CDR3 length: 14 amino acids.

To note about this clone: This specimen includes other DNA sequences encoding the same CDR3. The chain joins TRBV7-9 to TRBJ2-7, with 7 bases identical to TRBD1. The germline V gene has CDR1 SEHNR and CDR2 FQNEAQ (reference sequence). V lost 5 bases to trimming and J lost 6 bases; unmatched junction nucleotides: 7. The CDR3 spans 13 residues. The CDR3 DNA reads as TGTGCCAGCAGCCCCGACAGGGTATCCGAGCAGTACTTC. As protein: CASSPDRVSEQYF. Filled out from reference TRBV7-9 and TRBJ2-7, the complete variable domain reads DTGVSQNPRHKITKRGQNVTFRCDPISEHNRLYWYRQTLGQGPEFLTYFQNEAQLEKSRLLSDRFSAERPKGSFSTLEIQRTEQGDSAMYLCASSPDRVSEQYFGPGTRLTVT.

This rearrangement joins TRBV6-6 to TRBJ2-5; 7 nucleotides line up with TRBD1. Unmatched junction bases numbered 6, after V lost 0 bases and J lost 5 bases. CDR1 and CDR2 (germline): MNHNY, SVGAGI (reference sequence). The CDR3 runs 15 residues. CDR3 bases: TGTGCCAGCAGTTACTCGAGGGGACAGAGGGAGACCCAGTACTTC. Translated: CASSYSRGQRETQYF.